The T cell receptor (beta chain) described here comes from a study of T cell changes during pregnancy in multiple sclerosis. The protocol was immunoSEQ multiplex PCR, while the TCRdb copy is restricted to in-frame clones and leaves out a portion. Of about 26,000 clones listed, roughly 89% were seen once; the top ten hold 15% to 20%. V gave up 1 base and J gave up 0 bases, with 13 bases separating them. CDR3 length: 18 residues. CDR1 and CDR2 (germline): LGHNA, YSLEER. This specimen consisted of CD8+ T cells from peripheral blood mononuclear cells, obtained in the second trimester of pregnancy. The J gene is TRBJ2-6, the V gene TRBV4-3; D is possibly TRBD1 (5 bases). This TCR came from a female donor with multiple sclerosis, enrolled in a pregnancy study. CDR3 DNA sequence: TGCGCCAGCAGCCAAGTGGCAGGGTCGAGCTCTGGGGCCAACGTCCTGACTTTC. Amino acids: CASSQVAGSSSGANVLTF.